The 7 T cell receptor beta chains given below trace back to one sample, sequenced in a study of yellow fever vaccine responses in identical twins. Each CDR3 protein is one row after TCRdb ran MiXCR on the RT-PCR reads. The sample carries approximately 13,000 distinct CDR3 sequences, 70% to 85% recorded once. Sequencing used T cells from blood (PBMCs), unsorted or a sorted subset (not recorded which), obtained before or after yellow fever vaccination (not recorded which). The receptors shown here come from a woman aged 18-29 years who received the yellow fever vaccine.

The rearrangement links TRBV18 to TRBJ1-1; D is ambiguous. Trimming cost V 2 bases and J 7 bases, with 14 bases left between them. Germline loops: CDR1 KGHSH, CDR2 LQKENI. There are 14 residues in the CDR3. In DNA form, the CDR3 reads TGTGCCAGCTCACCAGGGCTAGGTGCCCGTGAAGCTTTCTTT. This codes for CASSPGLGAREAFF. The full variable domain, completed using reference TRBV18 and TRBJ1-1, is NAGVMQNPRHLVRRRGQEARLRCSPMKGHSHVYWYRQLPEEGLKFMVYLQKENIIDESGMPKERFSAEFPKEGPSILRIQQVVRGDSAAYFCASSPGLGAREAFFGQGTRLTVV.

This clonotype was recorded a few times. The chain links TRBV7-9 to TRBJ1-1; tentative D call: TRBD1 (5 bases). The CDR3 is made up of 14 amino acids. Germline V gives CDR1 SEHNR, CDR2 FQNEAQ (reference sequence). The V gene lost 5 bases and the J gene lost 6 bases, with 16 bases spanning the gap. CDR3 bases: TGTGCCAGCAGCGCGCACCTGGGGGATCCTGAAGCTTTCTTT. Translating it yields CASSAHLGDPEAFF.

The chain couples TRBV20-1 to TRBJ2-5; 9 positions match TRBD2. Unmatched junction bases numbered 5, after V lost 4 bases and J lost 5 bases. The germline CDR1 and CDR2 sequences are DFQATT and SNEGSKA (reference sequence). The CDR3 contains 13 residues. The CDR3 protein is CSAKGTSRETQYF. CDR3 sequence (DNA): TGCAGTGCTAAAGGGACTAGCAGGGAGACCCAGTACTTC.

This clonotype was recorded a few times. The rearrangement uses TRBV10-3 and TRBJ1-2; D may be TRBD1 (6 bases). The CDR3 totals 15 residues. Deletions cut 0 bases from V and 0 bases from J, with 8 bases between. Germline values: CDR1 ENHRY, CDR2 SYGVKD. CDR3 residues: CAISESPGANYGYTF. The CDR3 DNA reads as TGTGCCATCAGTGAGTCGCCAGGGGCTAACTATGGCTACACCTTC.

CDR3 amino acids: CSVELGVVDTQYF. CDR3 bases: TGCAGCGTTGAATTAGGGGTTGTGGATACGCAGTATTTT. V is TRBV29-1 and J is TRBJ2-3, with D tentatively TRBD1 (5 bases). CDR1 SQVTM and CDR2 ANQGSEA come from the germline V gene. The V end was cut by 2 bases, the J end by 6 bases, with 12 bases between. This CDR3 is 13 amino acids long.

This clonotype has a single count. The V and J genes are TRBV18 and TRBJ2-5; 8 bases line up with TRBD2. Trimming removed 3 bases from V and 2 bases from J; junction bases left unmatched: 8. There are 16 residues in the CDR3. Germline V gene data show CDR1 as KGHSH and CDR2 as LQKENI. CDR3 amino acids: CASSPITSGSQETQYF. The CDR3 DNA reads as TGTGCCAGCTCACCCATCACTAGCGGAAGTCAAGAGACCCAGTACTTC. Full variable domain (rest looked up from reference TRBV18 and TRBJ2-5): NAGVMQNPRHLVRRRGQEARLRCSPMKGHSHVYWYRQLPEEGLKFMVYLQKENIIDESGMPKERFSAEFPKEGPSILRIQQVVRGDSAAYFCASSPITSGSQETQYFGPGTRLLVL.

V gene TRBV4-3 combines with J gene TRBJ2-1; maybe TRBD2 (6 bases). Trimming stripped 3 bases from V and 7 bases from J, with 16 bases between. Germline CDR1 LGHNA, CDR2 YSLEER. The CDR3 spans 15 residues. The chain's CDR3 is CASSHAPGTPNEQFF. The CDR3 nucleotides read TGCGCCAGCAGCCATGCTCCCGGGACTCCAAATGAGCAGTTCTTC.